The TCR beta chain described here comes from a study of beta chain features in type 1 diabetes. Points from the study as a whole: A potential influence of HLA type upon TCRB rearrangement remained unresolved herein. VDJ junctions sequenced from type 1 diabetes patients showed fewer insertions and more deletions.

The CDR3 has 11 residues. Germline V gives CDR1 SGHNT, CDR2 YYREEE (reference sequence). V lost 4 bases to trimming and J lost 10 bases; unmatched junction nucleotides: 2. Reverse transcribing all isolated RNA meant expressed TCRB transcripts were sequenced. Sequencing was performed with immunoSEQ multiplex PCR; in TCRdb, only in-frame clones are kept and a portion is missing. The sample consists of 450,000 or so clones, over 10% of them appearing once. A word on this clone: Its target is unknown.

Source material: naive CD4+ T cells from blood. V is TRBV5-4 and J is TRBJ2-1; 7 nucleotides align to TRBD1. This receptor was obtained from a woman aged 18-29 years in good health. CDR3 in amino acids: CASSLDREQFF. The CDR3 nucleotides read TGTGCCAGCAGCCTGGACAGGGAGCAGTTCTTC. Full variable domain (remainder filled in from reference TRBV5-4 and TRBJ2-1): ETGVTQSPTHLIKTRGQQVTLRCSSQSGHNTVSWYQQALGQGPQFIFQYYREEENGRGNFPPRFSGLQFPNYSSELNVNALELDDSALYLCASSLDREQFFGPGTRLTVL.